This T cell receptor beta chain comes out of a study of blood T cell repertoires in COVID-19. Sequencing used immunoSEQ multiplex PCR; TCRdb keeps in-frame clones, though not all of them. The repertoire holds around 260,000 clones, 75% to 90% seen once, with about 2.1% in the top ten. There are 17 residues in the CDR3. Germline CDR1 is SGHTA and CDR2 is FQGTGA. V gave up 1 base and J gave up 0 bases; unmatched junction bases: 4. The TCR sequence derives from a man under 40 with active or convalescent COVID-19. The chain carries TRBV7-3 and TRBJ2-1; 9 bases fit TRBD2. The sample taken for sequencing was peripheral blood. CDR3 nucleotides: TGTGCCAGCAGCTTAAGGGCTAGCGGGAACTCCTACAATGAGCAGTTCTTC. Translated, it gives CASSLRASGNSYNEQFF.